The 25 T cell receptor beta chains presented below share a single source sample, sequenced in a study of T cell repertoires in cytomegalovirus infection. TCRdb used MiXCR to reprocess the reads, holding one entry per CDR3 protein. The table has about 230,000 distinct CDR3 sequences, 22% seen once; the top ten hold around a sixth. The sequencing sample was made of CD8+ T cells from PBMCs. The receptors come from a human donor in good health (CMV status not recorded). Some clones in this sample may be carry-over from other donors' samples.

A remark on this clonotype: The junction does not match germline at one end; this may be a read error. This rearrangement joins TRBV4-1 to TRBJ1-5; a possible D gene is TRBD1 (5 bases). CDR1 and CDR2 from the germline V gene are MGHRA and YSYEKL. CDR3 length equals 16 residues. The DNA of the CDR3 is TGCGCCAGCAGTCAAGCCCTAGGGGCCTACAATCAGCCCCAGCATTTT. Translated: CASSQALGAYNQPQHF.

The chain employs TRBV29-1 and TRBJ2-2, with a tentative D call TRBD1 (5 bases). This CDR3 comprises 17 residues. CDR1 SQVTM and CDR2 ANQGSEA come from the germline V gene. V shed 1 base and J shed 3 bases, with 18 bases lying between them. For the CDR3, the DNA is TGCAGCGTTGAAGCGGCAGGGCTGAGGTACGACACCGGGGAGCTGTTTTTT. Its translation: CSVEAAGLRYDTGELFF.

The J gene is TRBJ2-7, the V gene TRBV20-1; TRBD1 matches at 7 bases. Per the germline V gene, CDR1 is DFQATT and CDR2 is SNEGSKA (reference sequence). V shed 5 bases, J shed 3 bases, and the junction held 7 bases outside the gene matches. The CDR3 sequence is 13 residues long. CDR3 sequence (DNA): TGCAGTGCTGCCCGGGACAGCCACTACGAGCAGTACTTC. Its translation: CSAARDSHYEQYF.

Regarding this clonotype: It may be a read error: a sequence one base away is much more abundant. The chain employs TRBV2 and TRBJ2-1; a weak D match, TRBD1 (5 bases). This CDR3 comprises 14 residues. Germline lookup yields CDR1 SNHLY and CDR2 FYNNEI. The CDR3 DNA follows: TGTGACAGGCGGAGAGGTGACAGCGCCAATGAGCAGTTCTTC. Its translation: CDRRRGDSANEQFF.

The chain combines TRBV19 with TRBJ1-2, with TRBD1 as a possible D gene (6 bases). From germline, CDR1 is LNHDA and CDR2 SQIVND (reference sequence). The CDR3 consists of 15 residues. The V and J ends lost 7 bases and 4 bases respectively, with 19 bases between them. The CDR3 spells CASTPGGGAGYGYTF. The CDR3 DNA is TGTGCCAGTACCCCTGGTGGGGGGGCAGGCTATGGCTACACCTTC.

This clonotype came up many times. The chain combines TRBV20-1 with TRBJ2-3, with 12 bases that match TRBD2. The trim removed 5 bases at V and 4 bases at J, leaving 16 bases unmatched. The CDR3 totals 18 residues. From germline, CDR1 is DFQATT and CDR2 SNEGSKA (reference sequence). In DNA form, the CDR3 reads TGCAGTGCTTCCCGGACTAGCGGGACCAACCCCACGGCAGATACGCAGTATTTT. Translation gives CSASRTSGTNPTADTQYF.

The V and J genes are TRBV2 and TRBJ2-1, with TRBD1 matching over 7 bases. The CDR3 is 10 residues long. The V gene's germline CDR1 is SNHLY and CDR2 FYNNEI. V trimming: 8 bases; J trimming: 15 bases; junction bases outside the gene matches: 7. In nucleotides, the CDR3 is TGTGCCAGCGGAGGACAGGCAACGTTCTTC. Its protein product is CASGGQATFF.

Many counts were recorded for this clonotype. The V gene is TRBV7-6, the J gene TRBJ2-1; TRBD2 agrees at 11 bases. Germline CDR1 is SGHVS and CDR2 is FNYEAQ. The CDR3 has 15 residues. V lost 5 bases, J lost 9 bases, and 9 bases stayed unmatched. CDR3 sequence: CASSPGTSGGSEQFF. DNA for the CDR3: TGTGCCAGCAGCCCCGGGACTAGCGGCGGCTCTGAGCAGTTCTTC.

This clonotype was counted between two and nine times. The rearrangement joins TRBV6-2 or TRBV6-3 to TRBJ2-1; TRBD1 is a possible D gene (6 bases). The V gene's germline CDR1 is MNHEY and CDR2 SVGEGT. V was shortened by 2 bases and J by 8 bases, with 7 bases between the two germline ends. This CDR3 region has 12 residues. The CDR3 sequence: CASSYPGDEQFF. The CDR3, as DNA: TGTGCCAGCAGTTACCCAGGGGATGAGCAGTTCTTC.

There are a few counts of this clonotype. The gene calls are TRBV28 and TRBJ1-2; D possibly corresponds to TRBD1 (5 bases). Germline-derived CDR1 and CDR2 are MDHEN and SYDVKM. Trimming removed 4 bases at V and 6 bases at J, with 21 bases between. The CDR3 loop spans 16 amino acids. Here the CDR3 DNA reads TGTGCCAGCAGTTCGCCCGCCTGGGACCCAGGGAATGGCTACACCTTC. Translation gives CASSSPAWDPGNGYTF.

This clonotype was detected ten times or more. The chain joins TRBV7-9 to TRBJ2-1; 9 bases align to TRBD1. Trimming removed 5 bases from V and 2 bases from J; junction bases left unmatched: 7. This CDR3 comprises 16 residues. Germline CDR1 is SEHNR and CDR2 is FQNEAQ (reference sequence). The CDR3 region is CASSPSTGGAYNEQFF. The CDR3 DNA follows: TGTGCCAGCAGCCCATCGACAGGGGGGGCCTACAATGAGCAGTTCTTC.

This clonotype was seen at least ten times. The chain uses TRBV7-2 and TRBJ2-7; no definite D call. V lost 0 bases to trimming and J lost 2 bases, with 8 bases between them. Germline V lookup: CDR1 SGHTA, CDR2 FQGNSA. This CDR3 is 14 amino acids long. CDR3 amino acids: CASSLAVVAYEQYF. The CDR3 DNA is TGTGCCAGCAGCTTAGCGGTGGTAGCCTACGAGCAGTACTTC. Drawing the rest from reference TRBV7-2 and TRBJ2-7, the complete variable domain is GAGVSQSPSNKVTEKGKDVELRCDPISGHTALYWYRQSLGQGLEFLIYFQGNSAPDKSGLPSDRFSAERTGGSVSTLTIQRTQQEDSAVYLCASSLAVVAYEQYFGPGTRLTVT.

This clonotype came up a few times. The rearrangement links TRBV12-3 or TRBV12-4 to TRBJ2-2; D ambiguous. Trimming left V 3 bases short and J 6 bases short, with 14 bases between. The CDR3 length is 15 residues. CDR3 sequence reads: CASSFSFSTPGELFF. The CDR3, as DNA: TGTGCCAGCAGTTTCTCCTTCTCTACTCCCGGGGAGCTGTTTTTT.

This clonotype was recorded many times. The chain joins TRBV2 to TRBJ1-6; D might be TRBD1 (5 bases). The V and J ends lost 8 bases and 7 bases respectively, with 12 bases between them. The CDR3 has 13 amino acids. The germline V gene encodes CDR1 SNHLY and CDR2 FYNNEI. CDR3 amino acids: CASFDSENSPLHF. DNA for the CDR3: TGTGCCAGCTTCGACAGTGAGAATTCACCCCTCCACTTT.

This clonotype was seen at least ten times. The gene calls are TRBV7-6 and TRBJ2-7; 9 bases are shared with TRBD2. With 0 bases clipped from V and 4 bases from J, the junction kept 4 bases outside the gene matches. This CDR3 has 15 residues. Per germline, CDR1 SGHVS and CDR2 FNYEAQ. The CDR3 DNA reads TGTGCCAGCAGCTTAGCCGGTCTAGCGGGGTACGAGCAGTACTTC. Protein sequence: CASSLAGLAGYEQYF.

The rearrangement links TRBV5-1 to TRBJ2-2; D call uncertain. Per the germline V gene, CDR1 is SGHRS and CDR2 is YFSETQ. Trimming took off 7 bases at V and 2 bases at J, with 6 bases between the two ends. This CDR3 spans 12 amino acids. The CDR3 region has the DNA TGCGCCAGCCACCTTAACACCGGGGAGCTGTTTTTT. It yields the protein CASHLNTGELFF. The whole variable domain, remainder taken from reference TRBV5-1 and TRBJ2-2, is KAGVTQTPRYLIKTRGQQVTLSCSPISGHRSVSWYQQTPGQGLQFLFEYFSETQRNKGNFPGRFSGRQFSNSRSEMNVSTLELGDSALYLCASHLNTGELFFGEGSRLTVL.

This clonotype was seen a handful of times. The chain is built from TRBV7-9 and TRBJ1-1, with D possibly matching TRBD1 (5 bases). The CDR3 has 14 residues. V lost 6 bases to trimming and J lost 4 bases, with 15 bases between them. CDR1 and CDR2 (germline): SEHNR, FQNEAQ (reference sequence). The CDR3 DNA sequence: TGTGCCAGCAGGAACGGGCAGGGAGGCACTGAAGCTTTCTTT. It yields the protein CASRNGQGGTEAFF.

About this clonotype itself: One end of the junction varies from germline; a read error may be responsible. The chain carries TRBV20-1 and TRBJ2-7, with 7 positions matching TRBD1. This CDR3 has 11 residues. Germline V lookup: CDR1 DFQATT, CDR2 SNEGSKA (reference sequence). The CDR3 loop is CSARQTGTESF. CDR3 nucleotides: TGCAGTGCTAGACAGACAGGGACCGAGTCCTTC.

This clonotype was seen repeatedly, ten times or more. Just one base apart from a much larger clone, this may be a read error. The J gene is TRBJ2-7, the V gene TRBV2, with D uncertain. This CDR3 is built from 10 residues. Germline CDR1 reads SNHLY; CDR2 reads FYNNEI. Trimming took off 4 bases at V and 6 bases at J, with 4 bases between the two ends. CDR3 sequence reads: CASSGGEQYF. The DNA for the CDR3 is TGTGCCAGCAGTGGGGGCGAGCAGTACTTC.

This clonotype was seen a handful of times. This sequence joins TRBV28 and TRBJ2-7; no reliable D call. CDR1 is MDHEN, CDR2 SYDVKM, per germline. The CDR3 extends over 13 amino acids. V was trimmed by 6 bases and J by 0 bases, leaving 9 bases between them. CDR3: CASSLTNSYEQYF. CDR3 nucleotide sequence: TGTGCCAGCAGCCTGACAAACTCCTACGAGCAGTACTTC. The full variable domain, in which reference TRBV28 and TRBJ2-7 provide the parts outside the CDR3, is DVKVTQSSRYLVKRTGEKVFLECVQDMDHENMFWYRQDPGLGLRLIYFSYDVKMKEKGDIPEGYSVSREKKERFSLILESASTNQTSMYLCASSLTNSYEQYFGPGTRLTVT.

The V call is TRBV6-5, the J call TRBJ2-1; D is undetermined. The germline V gene encodes CDR1 MNHEY and CDR2 SVGAGI. The CDR3 runs 14 residues. V lost 6 bases to trimming and J lost 9 bases, with 18 bases between them. This CDR3 is CASSPFGTEGEQFF. DNA of the CDR3: TGTGCCAGCAGCCCTTTTGGCACGGAAGGTGAGCAGTTCTTC.

This clonotype has only a few counts. The chain recombines TRBV25-1 with TRBJ2-7; 10 bases map to TRBD1. Trimming took 9 bases from V and 6 from J; bases not matched to a gene: 8. The CDR3 totals 13 residues. Per the germline V gene, CDR1 is MGHDK and CDR2 is SYGVNS. Here the CDR3 reads CASSGTGVSEQYF. CDR3 DNA: TGTGCCAGTTCCGGGACAGGGGTGAGCGAGCAGTACTTC.

The genes are TRBV2 and TRBJ2-3, with D uncertain. The CDR3 consists of 14 residues. CDR1 is SNHLY, CDR2 FYNNEI, per germline. The germline V and J ends were trimmed by 1 base and 3 bases, with 8 bases remaining between them. The CDR3 coding sequence is TGTGCCAGCAGTGAAGTAGTGGGGACAGATACGCAGTATTTT. This gives the protein CASSEVVGTDTQYF. Variable domain in full (rest from reference TRBV2 and TRBJ2-3): EPEVTQTPSHQVTQMGQEVILRCVPISNHLYFYWYRQILGQKVEFLVSFYNNEISEKSEIFDDQFSVERPDGSNFTLKIRSTKLEDSAMYFCASSEVVGTDTQYFGPGTRLTVL.

To note about this clonotype: This clone may be a read error of a much larger clone one base away. The J gene is TRBJ2-7, the V gene TRBV2; maybe TRBD1 (5 bases). The germline gives CDR1 SNHLY, CDR2 FYNNEI. Trimming removed 3 bases from V and 3 bases from J, with 18 bases in between. The CDR3 is 16 residues long. This chain's CDR3 is CASSDPRGAGHYEQYF. CDR3 in DNA: TGTGCCAGCAGTGACCCCCGTGGGGCAGGTCACTACGAGCAGTACTTC. The full variable domain, its missing parts supplied by reference TRBV2 and TRBJ2-7, is EPEVTQTPSHQVTQMGQEVILRCVPISNHLYFYWYRQILGQKVEFLVSFYNNEISEKSEIFDDQFSVERPDGSNFTLKIRSTKLEDSAMYFCASSDPRGAGHYEQYFGPGTRLTVT.

This clonotype was counted ten times or more. The chain combines TRBV7-9 with TRBJ1-3; D perhaps matches TRBD1 (6 bases). CDR1 is SEHNR and CDR2 is FQNEAQ in the germline V gene (reference sequence). CDR3 length: 14 residues. V shed 8 bases and J shed 0 bases, with 11 bases lying between them. CDR3 nucleotides: TGTGCCAGCCGGGGGCAGGCCTCTGGAAACACCATATATTTT. Its protein is CASRGQASGNTIYF.